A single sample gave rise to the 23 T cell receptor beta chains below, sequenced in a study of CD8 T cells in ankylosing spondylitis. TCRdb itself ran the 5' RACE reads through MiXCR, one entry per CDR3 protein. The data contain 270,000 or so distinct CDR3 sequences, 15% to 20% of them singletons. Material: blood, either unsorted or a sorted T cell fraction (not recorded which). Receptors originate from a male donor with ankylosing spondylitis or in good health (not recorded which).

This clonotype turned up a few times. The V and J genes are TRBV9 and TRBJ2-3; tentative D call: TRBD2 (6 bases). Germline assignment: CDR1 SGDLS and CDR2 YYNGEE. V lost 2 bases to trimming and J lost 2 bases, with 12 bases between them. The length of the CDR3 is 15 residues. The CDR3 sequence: CASSVGGTPTDTQYF. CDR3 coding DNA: TGTGCCAGCAGCGTCGGGGGAACCCCCACAGATACGCAGTATTTT.

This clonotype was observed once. This CDR3 reads CAWTGGLYMNTEAFF. CDR3 nucleotides: TGTGCCTGGACAGGCGGTTTATACATGAACACTGAAGCTTTCTTT. The genes are TRBV30 and TRBJ1-1; no clear D. Per the germline V gene, CDR1 is GTSNPN and CDR2 is SVGIG (reference sequence). V shed 4 bases and J shed 0 bases, with 15 bases lying between them. There are 15 residues in the CDR3. The full variable domain, rest sourced from reference TRBV30 and TRBJ1-1, is SQTIHQWPATLVQPVGSPLSLECTVEGTSNPNLYWYRQAAGRGLQLLFYSVGIGQISSEVPQNLSASRPQDRQFILSSKKLLLSDSGFYLCAWTGGLYMNTEAFFGQGTRLTVV.

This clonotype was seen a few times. CDR3 coding DNA: TGTGCCAGCAGCTTTCCACCGGCCCCAAGACAGAATGGAGAGACCCAGTACTTC. Translated: CASSFPPAPRQNGETQYF. The rearrangement links TRBV5-5 to TRBJ2-5; TRBD1 might be the D (5 bases). The CDR3 sequence is 18 residues long. With 2 bases removed from V and 4 bases from J, the gap between germline ends came to 24 bases. Germline CDR1 and CDR2: SGHKS and YYEKEE (reference sequence).

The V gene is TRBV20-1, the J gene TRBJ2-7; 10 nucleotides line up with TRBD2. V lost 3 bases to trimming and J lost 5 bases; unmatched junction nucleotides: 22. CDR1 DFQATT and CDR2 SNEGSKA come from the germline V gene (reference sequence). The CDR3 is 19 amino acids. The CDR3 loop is CSARVEGRTRLAGVHEQYF. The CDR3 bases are TGCAGTGCTAGGGTTGAAGGCCGAACCAGGCTAGCGGGAGTTCACGAGCAGTACTTC.

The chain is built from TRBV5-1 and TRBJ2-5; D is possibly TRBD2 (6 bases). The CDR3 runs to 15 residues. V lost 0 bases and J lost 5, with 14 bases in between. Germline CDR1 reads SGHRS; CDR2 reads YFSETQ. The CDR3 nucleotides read TGCGCCAGCAGCTTGGTTCCTAGCGAAGGGGAGACCCAGTACTTC. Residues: CASSLVPSEGETQYF.

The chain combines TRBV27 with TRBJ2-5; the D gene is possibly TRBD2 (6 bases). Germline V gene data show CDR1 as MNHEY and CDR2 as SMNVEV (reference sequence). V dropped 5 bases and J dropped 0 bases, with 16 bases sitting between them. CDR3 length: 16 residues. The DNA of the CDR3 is TGTGCCAGCAGTCCCGGTTGGGGGGAGCACCAAGAGACCCAGTACTTC. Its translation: CASSPGWGEHQETQYF.

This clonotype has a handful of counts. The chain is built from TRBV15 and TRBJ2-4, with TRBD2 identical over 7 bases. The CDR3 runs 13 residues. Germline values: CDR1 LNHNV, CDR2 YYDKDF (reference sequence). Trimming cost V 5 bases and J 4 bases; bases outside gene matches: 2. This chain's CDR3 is CATSWEGKNIQYF. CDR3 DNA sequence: TGTGCCACCAGCTGGGAGGGGAAAAACATTCAGTACTTC.

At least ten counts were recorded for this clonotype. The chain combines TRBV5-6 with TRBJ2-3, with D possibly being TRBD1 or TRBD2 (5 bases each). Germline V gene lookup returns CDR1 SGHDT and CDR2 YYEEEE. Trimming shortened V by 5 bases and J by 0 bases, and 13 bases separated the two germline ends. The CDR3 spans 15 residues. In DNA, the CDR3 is TGTGCCAGCAGTCACCGGGACGGGAGCACAGATACGCAGTATTTT. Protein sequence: CASSHRDGSTDTQYF.

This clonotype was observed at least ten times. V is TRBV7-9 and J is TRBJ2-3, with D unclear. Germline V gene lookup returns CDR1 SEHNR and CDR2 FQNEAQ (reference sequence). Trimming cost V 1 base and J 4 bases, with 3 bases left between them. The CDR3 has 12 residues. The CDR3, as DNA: TGTGCCAGCAGCTTAGTCGCAGATACGCAGTATTTT. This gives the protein CASSLVADTQYF.

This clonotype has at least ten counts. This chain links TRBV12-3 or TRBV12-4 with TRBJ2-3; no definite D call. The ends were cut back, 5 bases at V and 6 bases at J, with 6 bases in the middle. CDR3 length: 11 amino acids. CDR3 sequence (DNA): TGTGCCAGCAGTGTCCTGGATACGCAGTATTTT. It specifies CASSVLDTQYF.

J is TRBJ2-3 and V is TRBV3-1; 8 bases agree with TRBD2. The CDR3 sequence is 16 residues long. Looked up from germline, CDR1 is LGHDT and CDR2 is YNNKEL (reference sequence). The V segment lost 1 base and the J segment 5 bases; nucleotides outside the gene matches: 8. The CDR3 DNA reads TGTGCCAGCAGCCAAGGAGCAGGACTAGCAGGAGATACGCAGTATTTT. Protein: CASSQGAGLAGDTQYF.

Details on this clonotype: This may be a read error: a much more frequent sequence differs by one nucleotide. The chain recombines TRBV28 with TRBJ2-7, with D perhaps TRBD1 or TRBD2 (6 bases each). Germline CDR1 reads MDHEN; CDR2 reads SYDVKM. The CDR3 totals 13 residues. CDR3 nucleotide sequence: TGTGGCAGCACCGGGGGCGAAAGCTACGAGCAGTACTTC. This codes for CGSTGGESYEQYF.

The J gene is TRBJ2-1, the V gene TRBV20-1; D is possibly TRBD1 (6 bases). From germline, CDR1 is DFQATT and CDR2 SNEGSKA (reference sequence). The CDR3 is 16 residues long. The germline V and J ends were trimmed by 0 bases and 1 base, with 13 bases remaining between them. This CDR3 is CSARDIRGQSYNEQFF. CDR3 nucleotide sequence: TGCAGTGCTAGAGATATAAGGGGACAATCCTACAATGAGCAGTTCTTC.

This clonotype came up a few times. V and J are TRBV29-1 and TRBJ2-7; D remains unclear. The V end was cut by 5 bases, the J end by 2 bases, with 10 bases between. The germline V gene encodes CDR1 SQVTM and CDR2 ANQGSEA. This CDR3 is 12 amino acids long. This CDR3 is CSVSGNPYEQYF. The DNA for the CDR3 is TGCAGCGTTTCCGGAAATCCCTACGAGCAGTACTTC.

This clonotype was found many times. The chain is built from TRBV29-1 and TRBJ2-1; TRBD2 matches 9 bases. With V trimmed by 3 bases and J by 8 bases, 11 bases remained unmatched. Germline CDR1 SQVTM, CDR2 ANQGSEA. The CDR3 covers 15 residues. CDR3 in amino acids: CSVDGLAGRSDEQFF. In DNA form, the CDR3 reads TGCAGCGTTGACGGCCTAGCGGGGAGAAGCGATGAGCAGTTCTTC.

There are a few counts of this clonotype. The CDR3 coding sequence is TGCGCCAGCAGCCAAGTCGGCGGTCCACCCCTCCACTTT. This sequence encodes CASSQVGGPPLHF. The chain links TRBV4-1 to TRBJ1-6, with D uncertain. The CDR3 spans 13 residues. Germline V gene sequence: CDR1 MGHRA, CDR2 YSYEKL. The germline V and J ends were trimmed by 1 base and 11 bases, with 9 bases remaining between them.

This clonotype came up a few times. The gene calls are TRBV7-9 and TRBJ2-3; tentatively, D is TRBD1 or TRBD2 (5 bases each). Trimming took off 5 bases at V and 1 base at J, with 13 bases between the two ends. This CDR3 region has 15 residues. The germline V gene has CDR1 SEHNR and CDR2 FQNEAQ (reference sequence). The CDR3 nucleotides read TGTGCCAGCAGCGGAGGCCAGGGTGGCACAGATACGCAGTATTTT. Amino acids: CASSGGQGGTDTQYF.

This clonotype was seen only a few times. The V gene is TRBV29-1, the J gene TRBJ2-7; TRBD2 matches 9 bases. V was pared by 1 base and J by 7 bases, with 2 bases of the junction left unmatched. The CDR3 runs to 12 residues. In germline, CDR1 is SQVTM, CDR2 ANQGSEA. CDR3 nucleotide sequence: TGCAGCGTTGAAGGGCTAGCGGGGGAGCAGTACTTC. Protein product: CSVEGLAGEQYF.

The CDR3 region is CSAAGALNYGYTF. The DNA of the CDR3 is TGCAGTGCGGCGGGGGCCCTCAACTATGGCTACACCTTC. The chain links TRBV20-1 to TRBJ1-2, with D tentatively TRBD1 (6 bases). The V end lost 6 bases, the J end lost 2 bases, and 13 bases lay between the germline ends. The germline V gene encodes CDR1 DFQATT and CDR2 SNEGSKA (reference sequence). The CDR3 is made up of 13 amino acids.

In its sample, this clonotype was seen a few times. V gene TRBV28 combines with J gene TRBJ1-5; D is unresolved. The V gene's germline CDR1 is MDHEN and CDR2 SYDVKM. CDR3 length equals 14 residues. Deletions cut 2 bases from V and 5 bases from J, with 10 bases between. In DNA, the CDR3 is TGTGCCAGCAGTTTACGGGGTATCTATCAGCCCCAGCATTTT. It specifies CASSLRGIYQPQHF.

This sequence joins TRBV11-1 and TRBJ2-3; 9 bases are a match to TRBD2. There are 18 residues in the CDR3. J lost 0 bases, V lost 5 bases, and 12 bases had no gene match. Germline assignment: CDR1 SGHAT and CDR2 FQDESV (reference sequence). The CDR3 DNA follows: TGTGCCAGCAGCGCCAGCGGGAGGACCCCCTTTAGCACAGATACGCAGTATTTT. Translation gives CASSASGRTPFSTDTQYF.

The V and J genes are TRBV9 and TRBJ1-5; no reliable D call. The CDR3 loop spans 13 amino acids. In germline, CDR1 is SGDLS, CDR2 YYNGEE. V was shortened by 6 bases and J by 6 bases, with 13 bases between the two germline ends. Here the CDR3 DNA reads TGTGCCAGCAACTCCGATCCGGGTCAGCCCCAGCATTTT. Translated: CASNSDPGQPQHF.

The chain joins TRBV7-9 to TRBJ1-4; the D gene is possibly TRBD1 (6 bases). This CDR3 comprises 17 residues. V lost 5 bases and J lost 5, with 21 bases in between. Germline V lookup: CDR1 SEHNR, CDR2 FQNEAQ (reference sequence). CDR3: CASSQLRGGEANEKLFF. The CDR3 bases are TGTGCCAGCAGCCAACTTAGGGGGGGCGAAGCGAATGAAAAACTGTTTTTT.